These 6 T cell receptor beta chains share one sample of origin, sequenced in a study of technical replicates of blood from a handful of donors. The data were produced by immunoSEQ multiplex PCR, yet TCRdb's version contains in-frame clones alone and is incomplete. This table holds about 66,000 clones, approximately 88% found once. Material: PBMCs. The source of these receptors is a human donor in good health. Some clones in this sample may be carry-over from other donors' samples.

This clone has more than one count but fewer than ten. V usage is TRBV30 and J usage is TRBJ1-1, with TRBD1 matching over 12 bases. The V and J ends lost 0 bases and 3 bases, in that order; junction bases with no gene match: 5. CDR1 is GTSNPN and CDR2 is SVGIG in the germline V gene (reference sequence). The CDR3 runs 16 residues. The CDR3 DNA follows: TGTGCCTGGAGTGTCGGGACAGGGGGCCTGGACACTGAAGCTTTCTTT. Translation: CAWSVGTGGLDTEAFF. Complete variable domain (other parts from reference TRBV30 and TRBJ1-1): SQTIHQWPATLVQPVGSPLSLECTVEGTSNPNLYWYRQAAGRGLQLLFYSVGIGQISSEVPQNLSASRPQDRQFILSSKKLLLSDSGFYLCAWSVGTGGLDTEAFFGQGTRLTVV.

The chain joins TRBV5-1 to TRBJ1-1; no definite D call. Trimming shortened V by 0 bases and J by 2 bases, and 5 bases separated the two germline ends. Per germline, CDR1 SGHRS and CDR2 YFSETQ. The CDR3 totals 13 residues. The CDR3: CASSLALNTEAFF. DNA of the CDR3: TGCGCCAGCAGCTTGGCCCTTAACACTGAAGCTTTCTTT.

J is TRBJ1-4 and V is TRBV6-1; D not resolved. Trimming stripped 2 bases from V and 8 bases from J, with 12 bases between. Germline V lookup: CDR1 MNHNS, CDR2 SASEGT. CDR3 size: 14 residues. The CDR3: CASSETGYWEKLFF. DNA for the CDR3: TGTGCCAGCAGTGAAACTGGTTATTGGGAAAAACTGTTTTTT.

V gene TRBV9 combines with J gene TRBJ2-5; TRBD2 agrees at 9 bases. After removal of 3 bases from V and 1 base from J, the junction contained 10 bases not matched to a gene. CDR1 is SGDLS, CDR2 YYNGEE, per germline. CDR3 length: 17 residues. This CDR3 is CASSEAASGGPQETQYF. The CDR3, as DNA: TGTGCCAGCAGCGAGGCAGCCAGCGGGGGGCCCCAAGAGACCCAGTACTTC.

The CDR3 region has the DNA TGCAGCGTTGGTGAGGACACTGAAGCTTTCTTT. Protein: CSVGEDTEAFF. This sequence joins TRBV29-1 and TRBJ1-1; D call uncertain. The CDR3 runs to 11 residues. Germline V gives CDR1 SQVTM, CDR2 ANQGSEA. V shed 4 bases and J shed 3 bases, with 6 bases lying between them.

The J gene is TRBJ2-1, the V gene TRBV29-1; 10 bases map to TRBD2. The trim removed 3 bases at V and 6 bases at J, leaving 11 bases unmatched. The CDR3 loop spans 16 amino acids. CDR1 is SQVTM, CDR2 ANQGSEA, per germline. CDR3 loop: CSVERAPSGGSNEQFF. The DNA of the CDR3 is TGCAGCGTTGAGAGGGCCCCTAGCGGGGGAAGCAATGAGCAGTTCTTC.